A single sample gave rise to the 9 T cell receptor beta chains below, sequenced in a study of cytomegalovirus exposure and HLA in healthy donors. Sequencing was performed with immunoSEQ multiplex PCR; in TCRdb, only in-frame clones are kept and a portion is missing. The sample lists 130,000 or so clones; under 90% were seen once. The source material was PBMCs. These receptors were taken from a man under 40 in good health and CMV-seronegative.

A few counts support this clone. The chain carries TRBV12-5 and TRBJ2-7; possible D gene TRBD1, 6 bases. The V and J ends lost 4 bases and 2 bases respectively, with 12 bases between them. The CDR3 totals 14 residues. The germline V gene has CDR1 LGHNT and CDR2 FRNRAP. The CDR3 DNA sequence: TGTGCTAGTGGTTGGGCGACAGGAACCTACGAGCAGTACTTC. This encodes CASGWATGTYEQYF. The full variable domain, completed using reference TRBV12-5 and TRBJ2-7, is DARVTQTPRHKVTEMGQEVTMRCQPILGHNTVFWYRQTMMQGLELLAYFRNRAPLDDSGMPKDRFSAEMPDATLATLKIQPSEPRDSAVYFCASGWATGTYEQYFGPGTRLTVT.

The gene calls are TRBV7-2 and TRBJ2-7; a possible D gene is TRBD1 (5 bases). Germline CDR1 is SGHTA and CDR2 is FQGNSA. The CDR3 extends over 14 amino acids. V gave up 0 bases and J gave up 0 bases, with 6 bases separating them. CDR3 nucleotides: TGTGCCAGCAGCTTAGCGGACATCTCCTACGAGCAGTACTTC. It codes for CASSLADISYEQYF.

The V and J genes are TRBV18 and TRBJ2-5; 7 bases fit TRBD1. With 0 bases clipped from V and 4 bases from J, the junction kept 5 bases outside the gene matches. Germline-derived CDR1 and CDR2 are KGHSH and LQKENI. The CDR3 has 15 residues. The CDR3 is CASSPPFRGLETQYF. CDR3 bases: TGTGCCAGCTCACCACCCTTTAGGGGGCTAGAGACCCAGTACTTC.

The chain carries TRBV27 and TRBJ1-1; 8 nucleotides line up with TRBD1. This CDR3 is built from 16 residues. The germline V gene has CDR1 MNHEY and CDR2 SMNVEV (reference sequence). V shed 0 bases, J shed 5 bases, and the junction held 8 bases outside the gene matches. Here the CDR3 DNA reads TGTGCCAGCAGTTTATCAGGGACAGGCCTCGGTACTGAAGCTTTCTTT. It translates to CASSLSGTGLGTEAFF.

The chain is built from TRBV6-5 and TRBJ1-4, with 9 bases aligning to TRBD1. CDR1 is MNHEY, CDR2 SVGAGI, per germline. The CDR3 is 14 residues long. The V and J ends lost 6 bases and 8 bases, in that order; junction bases with no gene match: 7. Written as DNA, the CDR3 is TGTGCCAGCAGACCCGGGACAGGGCGGGAAAAACTGTTTTTT. This gives the protein CASRPGTGREKLFF.

Of note for this clone: One junction end does not reproduce the germline sequence, and a read error may be involved. The gene calls are TRBV7-7 and TRBJ2-1; maybe TRBD1 (5 bases). The CDR3 length is 13 residues. The germline gives CDR1 SSHAT, CDR2 FNYEAQ (reference sequence). Written as DNA, the CDR3 is TGTGCTAGCAGCCCCGACAGATACAATGAGCAGTTCTTC. As protein: CASSPDRYNEQFF.

This clone was recorded only once. This chain links TRBV6-6 with TRBJ2-3, with a possible D match to TRBD1 (5 bases). The germline V gene encodes CDR1 MNHNY and CDR2 SVGAGI (reference sequence). The CDR3 extends over 13 amino acids. Trimming left V 5 bases short and J 7 bases short, with 13 bases between. CDR3 nucleotide sequence: TGTGCCAGCAGTGCAGGGTGGTCTAATACGCAGTATTTT. Protein product: CASSAGWSNTQYF.

The rearrangement joins TRBV9 to TRBJ2-7; 8 bases agree with TRBD1. Germline V gives CDR1 SGDLS, CDR2 YYNGEE. The V gene end was trimmed by 3 bases and the J gene end by 4 bases; junction bases not matched to a gene: 3. The CDR3 runs 13 residues. In DNA, the CDR3 is TGTGCCAGCAGCGAAAGGACAGGGTACGAGCAGTACTTC. Translation: CASSERTGYEQYF.

The chain is built from TRBV7-2 and TRBJ1-1, with 7 bases identical to TRBD1. Trimming removed 2 bases from V and 6 bases from J; junction bases left unmatched: 9. The CDR3 loop spans 15 amino acids. The V gene's germline CDR1 is SGHTA and CDR2 FQGNSA. The CDR3 DNA sequence: TGTGCCAGCAGCTTATTTAGGGGGCGGTTCTCTGAAGCTTTCTTT. Its translation: CASSLFRGRFSEAFF.